This TCR beta chain comes out of a study of control samples from healthy donors and cancer patients. Sequencing used immunoSEQ multiplex PCR; TCRdb keeps in-frame clones, though not all of them. This sample carries about 94,000 clones, 90% of them seen once, and the ten largest clones take 3% to 4.5%. Material: blood. This sequence was found in a woman between 18 and 30 years old in good health.

CDR3 loop: CASSPLEGAGTEAFF. DNA of the CDR3: TGTGCCAGCAGCCCTCTGGAGGGGGCCGGGACTGAAGCTTTCTTT. This chain links TRBV3-1 (or the pseudogene TRBV3-2) with TRBJ1-1; TRBD1 matches 7 bases. Germline V gene lookup returns CDR1 LGHDT and CDR2 YNNKEL (reference sequence). With 4 bases clipped from V and 5 bases from J, the junction kept 10 bases outside the gene matches. CDR3 size: 15 residues.